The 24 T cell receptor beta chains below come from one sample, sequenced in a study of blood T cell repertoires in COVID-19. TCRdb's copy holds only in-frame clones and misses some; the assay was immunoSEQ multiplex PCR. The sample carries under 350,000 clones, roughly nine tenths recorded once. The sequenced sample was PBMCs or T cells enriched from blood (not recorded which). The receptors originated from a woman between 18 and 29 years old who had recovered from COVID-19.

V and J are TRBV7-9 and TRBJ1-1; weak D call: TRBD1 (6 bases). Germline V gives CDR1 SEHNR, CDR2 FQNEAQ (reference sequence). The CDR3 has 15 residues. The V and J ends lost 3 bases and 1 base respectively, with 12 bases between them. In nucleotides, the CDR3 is TGTGCCAGCAGCTTCCAGGGGCAGAGGAACACTGAAGCTTTCTTT. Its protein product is CASSFQGQRNTEAFF. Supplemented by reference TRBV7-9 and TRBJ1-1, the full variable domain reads DTGVSQNPRHKITKRGQNVTFRCDPISEHNRLYWYRQTLGQGPEFLTYFQNEAQLEKSRLLSDRFSAERPKGSFSTLEIQRTEQGDSAMYLCASSFQGQRNTEAFFGQGTRLTVV.

This CDR3 reads CASTTPPGQDSLGNQPQHF. CDR3 in DNA: TGTGCCAGCACCACCCCCCCGGGACAGGATAGTTTAGGCAATCAGCCCCAGCATTTT. This chain connects TRBV27 to TRBJ1-5; 8 positions agree with TRBD1. This CDR3 is 19 amino acids long. With 7 bases clipped from V and 2 bases from J, the junction kept 19 bases outside the gene matches. Germline V gene lookup returns CDR1 MNHEY and CDR2 SMNVEV (reference sequence).

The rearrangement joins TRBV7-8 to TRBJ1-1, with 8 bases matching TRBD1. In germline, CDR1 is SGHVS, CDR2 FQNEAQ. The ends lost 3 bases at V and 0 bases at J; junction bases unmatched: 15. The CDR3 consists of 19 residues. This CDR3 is CASSFPPLQGGRMNTEAFF. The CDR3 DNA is TGTGCCAGCAGCTTCCCGCCCCTACAGGGGGGCCGTATGAACACTGAAGCTTTCTTT. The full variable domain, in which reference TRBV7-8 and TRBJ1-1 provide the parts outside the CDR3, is GAGVSQSPRYKVAKRGQDVALRCDPISGHVSLFWYQQALGQGPEFLTYFQNEAQLDKSGLPSDRFFAERPEGSVSTLKIQRTQQEDSAVYLCASSFPPLQGGRMNTEAFFGQGTRLTVV.

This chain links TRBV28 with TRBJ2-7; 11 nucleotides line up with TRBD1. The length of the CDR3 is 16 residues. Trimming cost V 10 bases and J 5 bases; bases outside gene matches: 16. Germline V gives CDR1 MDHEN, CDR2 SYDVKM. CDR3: CATGQGAVSPGHEQYF. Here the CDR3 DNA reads TGTGCCACCGGACAGGGGGCCGTTTCCCCAGGACACGAGCAGTACTTC.

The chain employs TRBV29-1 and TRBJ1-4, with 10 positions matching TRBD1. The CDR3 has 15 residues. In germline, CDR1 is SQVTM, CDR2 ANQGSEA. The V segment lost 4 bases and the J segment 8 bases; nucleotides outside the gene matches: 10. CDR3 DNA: TGCAGCGTTGGCGCCGGGACAGGGGTTTACGAAAAACTGTTTTTT. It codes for CSVGAGTGVYEKLFF.

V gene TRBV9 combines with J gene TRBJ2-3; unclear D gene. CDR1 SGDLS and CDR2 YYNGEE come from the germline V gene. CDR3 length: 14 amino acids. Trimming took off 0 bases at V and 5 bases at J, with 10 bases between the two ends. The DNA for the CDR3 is TGTGCCAGCAGCGTAGCTCTTCGCGAAGATACGCAGTATTTT. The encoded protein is CASSVALREDTQYF.

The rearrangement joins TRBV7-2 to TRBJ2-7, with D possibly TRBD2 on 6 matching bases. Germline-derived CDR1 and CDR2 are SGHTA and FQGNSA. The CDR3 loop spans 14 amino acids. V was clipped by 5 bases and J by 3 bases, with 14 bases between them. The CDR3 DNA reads TGTGCCAGCAGCCGCCGGAGACTAGACTACGAGCAGTACTTC. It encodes CASSRRRLDYEQYF.

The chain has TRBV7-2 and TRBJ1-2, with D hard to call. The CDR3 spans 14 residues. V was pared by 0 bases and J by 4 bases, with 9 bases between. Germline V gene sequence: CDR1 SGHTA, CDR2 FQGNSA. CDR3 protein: CASSLALGAYGYTF. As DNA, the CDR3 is TGTGCCAGCAGCTTAGCTTTGGGAGCCTATGGCTACACCTTC.

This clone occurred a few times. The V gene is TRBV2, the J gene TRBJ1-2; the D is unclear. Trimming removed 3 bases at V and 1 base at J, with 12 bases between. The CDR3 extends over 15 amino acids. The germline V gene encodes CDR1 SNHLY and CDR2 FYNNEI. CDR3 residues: CASSETGGYNYGYTF. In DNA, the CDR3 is TGTGCCAGCAGTGAGACTGGTGGATATAACTATGGCTACACCTTC.

The CDR3: CASSDTGQGEKQYF. CDR3 DNA: TGTGCCAGCAGTGATACTGGACAGGGGGAAAAGCAGTACTTC. The chain uses TRBV25-1 and TRBJ2-7; 10 bases map to TRBD1. Germline CDR1 reads MGHDK; CDR2 reads SYGVNS. The CDR3 contains 14 residues. The ends lost 3 bases at V and 8 bases at J; junction bases unmatched: 7.

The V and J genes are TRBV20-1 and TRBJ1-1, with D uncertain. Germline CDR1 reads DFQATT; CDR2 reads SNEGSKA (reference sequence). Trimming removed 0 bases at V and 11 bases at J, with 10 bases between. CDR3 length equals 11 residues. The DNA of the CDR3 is TGCAGTGCTAGAGATCGAGGGTATGCTTTCTTT. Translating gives CSARDRGYAFF.

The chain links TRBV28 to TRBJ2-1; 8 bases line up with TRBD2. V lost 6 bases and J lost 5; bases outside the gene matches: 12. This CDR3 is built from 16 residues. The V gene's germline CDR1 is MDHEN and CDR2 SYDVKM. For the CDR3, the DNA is TGTGCCAGCAGGGGAATAGCGGGACCCGTTGACAATGAGCAGTTCTTC. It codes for CASRGIAGPVDNEQFF.

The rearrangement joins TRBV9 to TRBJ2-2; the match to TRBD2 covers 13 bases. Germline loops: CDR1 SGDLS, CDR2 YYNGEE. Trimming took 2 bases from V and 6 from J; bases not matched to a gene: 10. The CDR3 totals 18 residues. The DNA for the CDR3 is TGTGCCAGCAGCGTTCGTCTGCCGGGACTAGCGGGATCCGGGGAGCTGTTTTTT. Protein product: CASSVRLPGLAGSGELFF.

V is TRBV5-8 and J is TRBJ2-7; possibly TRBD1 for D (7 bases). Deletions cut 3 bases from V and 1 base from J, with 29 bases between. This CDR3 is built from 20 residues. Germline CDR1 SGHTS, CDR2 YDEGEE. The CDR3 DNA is TGTGCCAGCAGCTCGAGCAGACCCAGGAGGAGGGGGCAAAGGTCCTACGAGCAGTACTTC. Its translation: CASSSSRPRRRGQRSYEQYF.

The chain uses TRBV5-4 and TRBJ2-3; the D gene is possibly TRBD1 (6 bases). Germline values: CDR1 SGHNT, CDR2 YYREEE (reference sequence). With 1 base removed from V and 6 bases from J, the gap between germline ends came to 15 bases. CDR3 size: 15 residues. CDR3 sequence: CASSLILQGVDTQYF. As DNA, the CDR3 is TGTGCCAGCAGCTTGATACTACAGGGCGTTGATACGCAGTATTTT. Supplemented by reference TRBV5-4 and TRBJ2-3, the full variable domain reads ETGVTQSPTHLIKTRGQQVTLRCSSQSGHNTVSWYQQALGQGPQFIFQYYREEENGRGNFPPRFSGLQFPNYSSELNVNALELDDSALYLCASSLILQGVDTQYFGPGTRLTVL.

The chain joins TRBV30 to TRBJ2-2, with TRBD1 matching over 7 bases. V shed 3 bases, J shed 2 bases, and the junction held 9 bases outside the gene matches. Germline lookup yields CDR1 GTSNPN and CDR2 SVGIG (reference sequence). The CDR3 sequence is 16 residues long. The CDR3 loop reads CAWSLDRQGNTGELFF. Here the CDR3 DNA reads TGTGCCTGGAGCCTCGACCGACAGGGAAACACCGGGGAGCTGTTTTTT.

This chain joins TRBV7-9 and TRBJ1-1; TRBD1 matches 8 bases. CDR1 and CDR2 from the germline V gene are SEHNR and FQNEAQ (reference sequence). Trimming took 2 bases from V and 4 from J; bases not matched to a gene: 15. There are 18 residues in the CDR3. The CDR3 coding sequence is TGTGCCAGCAGCTTATTTGACAGGGGCCTTCCTCGGGGCACTGAAGCTTTCTTT. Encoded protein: CASSLFDRGLPRGTEAFF.

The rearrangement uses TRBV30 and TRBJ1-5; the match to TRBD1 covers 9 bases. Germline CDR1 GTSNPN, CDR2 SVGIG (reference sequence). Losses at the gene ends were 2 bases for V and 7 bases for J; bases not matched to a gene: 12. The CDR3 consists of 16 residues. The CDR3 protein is CAWSIGTGLLGQPQHF. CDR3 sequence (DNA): TGTGCCTGGAGTATAGGGACAGGGCTTCTAGGGCAGCCCCAGCATTTT.

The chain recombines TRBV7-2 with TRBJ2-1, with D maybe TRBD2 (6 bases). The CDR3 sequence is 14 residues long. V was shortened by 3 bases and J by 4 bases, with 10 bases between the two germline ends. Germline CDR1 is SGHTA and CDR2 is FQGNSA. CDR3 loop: CASSLGEAYNEQFF. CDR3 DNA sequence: TGTGCCAGCAGCTTGGGGGAGGCGTACAATGAGCAGTTCTTC.

As DNA, the CDR3 is TGTGCCAGCAGCTTAGATGTGAGGGGGATGAACACTGAAGCTTTCTTT. Its protein product is CASSLDVRGMNTEAFF. The genes are TRBV13 and TRBJ1-1; D is perhaps TRBD1 (6 bases). The CDR3 is made up of 16 amino acids. Germline V CDR1 and CDR2: PRHDT, FYEKMQ (reference sequence). V shed 1 base and J shed 0 bases, with 12 bases lying between them.

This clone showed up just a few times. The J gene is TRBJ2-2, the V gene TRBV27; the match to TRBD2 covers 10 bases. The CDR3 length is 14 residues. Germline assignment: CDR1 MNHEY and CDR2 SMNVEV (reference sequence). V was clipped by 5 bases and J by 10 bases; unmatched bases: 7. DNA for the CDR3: TGTGCCAGCAGTCCCCCGGGACTAGCGTTGGAGCTGTTTTTT. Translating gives CASSPPGLALELFF.

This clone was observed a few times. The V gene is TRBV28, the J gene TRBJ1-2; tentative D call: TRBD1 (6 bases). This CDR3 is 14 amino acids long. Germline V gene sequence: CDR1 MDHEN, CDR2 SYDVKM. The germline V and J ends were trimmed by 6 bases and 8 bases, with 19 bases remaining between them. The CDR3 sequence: CASSRGSSSYGYTF. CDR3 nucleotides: TGTGCCAGCAGCAGGGGCTCCTCCTCTTACGGCTACACCTTC.

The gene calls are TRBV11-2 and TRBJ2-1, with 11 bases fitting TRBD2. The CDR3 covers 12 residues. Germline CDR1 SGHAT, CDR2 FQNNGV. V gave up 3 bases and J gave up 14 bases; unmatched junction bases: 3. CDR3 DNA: TGTGCCAGCAGCTTGGGGACTAGCGGAAAGTTCTTC. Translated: CASSLGTSGKFF.

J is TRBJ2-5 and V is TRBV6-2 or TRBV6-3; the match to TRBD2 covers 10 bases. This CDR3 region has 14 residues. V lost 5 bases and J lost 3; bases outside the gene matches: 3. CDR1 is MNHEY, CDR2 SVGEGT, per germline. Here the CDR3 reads CASSPLAGEETQYF. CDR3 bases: TGTGCCAGCAGTCCCCTAGCGGGGGAAGAGACCCAGTACTTC.